One and the same sample provided the 6 T cell receptor beta chains below, sequenced in a study of blood T cell repertoires in COVID-19. Libraries were prepared by immunoSEQ multiplex PCR; TCRdb keeps only in-frame clonotypes and omits some of them. The table has about 190,000 clones, over 80% seen once. Sample: peripheral blood. These receptors were obtained from a woman between 40 and 50 years old with acute or convalescent COVID-19.

V is TRBV15 and J is TRBJ1-4; D unclear. The germline V gene has CDR1 LNHNV and CDR2 YYDKDF (reference sequence). V lost 5 bases and J 0 bases, leaving 7 bases between the germline ends. The CDR3 has 14 residues. The CDR3 reads CATSGRSTNEKLFF. Here the CDR3 DNA reads TGTGCCACCAGCGGGCGTTCAACTAATGAAAAACTGTTTTTT. The full variable domain, with the rest looked up from reference TRBV15 and TRBJ1-4, is DAMVIQNPRYQVTQFGKPVTLSCSQTLNHNVMYWYQQKSSQAPKLLFHYYDKDFNNEADTPDNFQSRRPNTSFCFLDIRSPGLGDTAMYLCATSGRSTNEKLFFGSGTQLSVL.

The table lists this clone with a count of one. V is TRBV30 and J is TRBJ1-6; D not certain. Germline V CDR1 and CDR2: GTSNPN, SVGIG (reference sequence). The germline V and J ends were trimmed by 0 bases and 0 bases, with 6 bases remaining between them. This CDR3 region has 15 residues. DNA of the CDR3: TGTGCCTGGAGTGTCGAGAGCTCCTATAATTCACCCCTCCACTTT. This translates into CAWSVESSYNSPLHF.

This rearrangement joins TRBV11-1 to TRBJ2-1; D gene unclear. The CDR3 is 13 residues long. V dropped 4 bases and J dropped 12 bases, with 16 bases sitting between them. Germline lookup yields CDR1 SGHAT and CDR2 FQDESV (reference sequence). The DNA of the CDR3 is TGTGCCAGCAGCTCTACTCTATATTCAGGGCAGTTCTTC. This translates into CASSSTLYSGQFF. The variable domain in full, with the rest retrieved from reference TRBV11-1 and TRBJ2-1, is EAEVAQSPRYKITEKSQAVAFWCDPISGHATLYWYRQILGQGPELLVQFQDESVVDDSQLPKDRFSAERLKGVDSTLKIQPAELGDSAMYLCASSSTLYSGQFFGPGTRLTVL.

The sample holds a few counts of this clone. The chain carries TRBV9 and TRBJ2-7; TRBD1 matches at 9 bases. Trimming removed 4 bases from V and 6 bases from J; junction bases left unmatched: 8. This CDR3 is 14 amino acids long. Germline assignment: CDR1 SGDLS and CDR2 YYNGEE. DNA of the CDR3: TGTGCCAGCAGCCCCCGGACAGGGGTGAGCGAGCAGTACTTC. Its protein product is CASSPRTGVSEQYF. Based on the CDR3 plus reference TRBV9 and TRBJ2-7, the full variable domain is DSGVTQTPKHLITATGQRVTLRCSPRSGDLSVYWYQQSLDQGLQFLIQYYNGEERAKGNILERFSAQQFPDLHSELNLSSLELGDSALYFCASSPRTGVSEQYFGPGTRLTVT.

V is TRBV28 and J is TRBJ1-5; 7 bases fit TRBD1. The CDR3 loop spans 15 amino acids. In germline, CDR1 is MDHEN, CDR2 SYDVKM. The V segment lost 5 bases and the J segment 2 bases; nucleotides outside the gene matches: 6. Here the CDR3 DNA reads TGTGCCAGCAGTCAGACAGGGTGGGGCAATCAGCCCCAGCATTTT. This sequence encodes CASSQTGWGNQPQHF.

This chain joins TRBV7-3 and TRBJ1-2, with a tentative D call TRBD1 (6 bases). Trimming took 5 bases from V and 4 from J, leaving 23 bases between them. CDR1 and CDR2 from the germline V gene are SGHTA and FQGTGA. This CDR3 is 17 amino acids long. The CDR3 region has the DNA TGTGCCAGCAGCCAAGGACAGCAACCTCTAGATTTCTATGGCTACACCTTC. Translation: CASSQGQQPLDFYGYTF.